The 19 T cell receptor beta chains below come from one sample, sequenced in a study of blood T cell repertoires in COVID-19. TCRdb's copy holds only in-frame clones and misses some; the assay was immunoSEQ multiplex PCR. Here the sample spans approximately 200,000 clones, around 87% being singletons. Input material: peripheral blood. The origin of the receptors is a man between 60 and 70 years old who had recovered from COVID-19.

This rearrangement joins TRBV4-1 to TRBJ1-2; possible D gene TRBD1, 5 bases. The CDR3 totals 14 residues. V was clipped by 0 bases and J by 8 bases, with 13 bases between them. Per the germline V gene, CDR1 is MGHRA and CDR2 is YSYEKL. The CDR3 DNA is TGCGCCAGCAGCCAAGATAGGGGCAGGCAAGGCTACACCTTC. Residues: CASSQDRGRQGYTF.

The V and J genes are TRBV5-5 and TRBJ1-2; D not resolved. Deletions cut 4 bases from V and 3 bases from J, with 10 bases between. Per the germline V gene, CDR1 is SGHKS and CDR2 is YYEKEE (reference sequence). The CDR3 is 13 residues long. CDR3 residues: CASSPIADYGYTF. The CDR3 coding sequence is TGTGCCAGCAGCCCGATTGCAGACTATGGCTACACCTTC. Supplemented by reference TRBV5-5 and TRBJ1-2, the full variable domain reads DAGVTQSPTHLIKTRGQQVTLRCSPISGHKSVSWYQQVLGQGPQFIFQYYEKEERGRGNFPDRFSARQFPNYSSELNVNALLLGDSALYLCASSPIADYGYTFGSGTRLTVV.

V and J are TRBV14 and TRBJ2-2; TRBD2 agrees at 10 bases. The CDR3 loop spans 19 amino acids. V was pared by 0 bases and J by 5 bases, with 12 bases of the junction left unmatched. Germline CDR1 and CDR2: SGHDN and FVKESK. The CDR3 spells CASSQDQRRTSGNTGELFF. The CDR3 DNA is TGTGCCAGCAGCCAAGACCAAAGGAGGACTAGCGGAAATACCGGGGAGCTGTTTTTT.

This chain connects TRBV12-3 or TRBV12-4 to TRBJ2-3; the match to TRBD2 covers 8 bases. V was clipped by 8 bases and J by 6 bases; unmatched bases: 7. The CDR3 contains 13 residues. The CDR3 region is CASASSGGDTQYF. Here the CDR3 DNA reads TGTGCCAGCGCTTCGTCGGGGGGGGATACGCAGTATTTT.

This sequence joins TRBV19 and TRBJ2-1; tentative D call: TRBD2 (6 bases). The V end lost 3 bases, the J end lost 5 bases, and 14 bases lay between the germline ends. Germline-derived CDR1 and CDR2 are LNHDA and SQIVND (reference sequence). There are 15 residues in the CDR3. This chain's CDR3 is CASSIVSGANNEQFF. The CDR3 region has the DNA TGTGCCAGTAGTATCGTTAGCGGAGCCAACAATGAGCAGTTCTTC.

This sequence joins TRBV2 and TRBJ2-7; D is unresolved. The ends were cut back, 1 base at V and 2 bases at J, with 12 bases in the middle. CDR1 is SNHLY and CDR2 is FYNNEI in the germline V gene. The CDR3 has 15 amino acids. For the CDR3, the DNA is TGTGCCAGCAGTGAAGTTAGTCGGAGAGCCTACGAGCAGTACTTC. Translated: CASSEVSRRAYEQYF.

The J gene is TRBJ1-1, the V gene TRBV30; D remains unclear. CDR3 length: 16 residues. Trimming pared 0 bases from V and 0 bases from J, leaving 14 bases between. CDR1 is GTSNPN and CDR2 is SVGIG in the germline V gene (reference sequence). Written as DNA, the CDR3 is TGTGCCTGGAGTGTACGAGGGAAAAAGATGAACACTGAAGCTTTCTTT. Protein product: CAWSVRGKKMNTEAFF.

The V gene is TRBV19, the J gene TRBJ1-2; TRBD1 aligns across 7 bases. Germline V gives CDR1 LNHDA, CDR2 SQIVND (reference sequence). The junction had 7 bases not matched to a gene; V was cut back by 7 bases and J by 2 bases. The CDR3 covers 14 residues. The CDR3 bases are TGTGCCAGTACCCCGGGACAGTTAAACTATGGCTACACCTTC. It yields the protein CASTPGQLNYGYTF. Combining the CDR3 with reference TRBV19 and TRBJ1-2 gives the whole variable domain DGGITQSPKYLFRKEGQNVTLSCEQNLNHDAMYWYRQDPGQGLRLIYYSQIVNDFQKGDIAEGYSVSREKKESFPLTVTSAQKNPTAFYLCASTPGQLNYGYTFGSGTRLTVV.

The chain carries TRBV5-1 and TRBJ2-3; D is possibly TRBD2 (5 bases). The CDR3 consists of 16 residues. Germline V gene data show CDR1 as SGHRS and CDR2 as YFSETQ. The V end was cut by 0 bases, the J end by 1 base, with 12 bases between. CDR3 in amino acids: CASSLVPSGGTDTQYF. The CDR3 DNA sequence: TGCGCCAGCAGCTTGGTGCCCTCCGGGGGCACAGATACGCAGTATTTT.

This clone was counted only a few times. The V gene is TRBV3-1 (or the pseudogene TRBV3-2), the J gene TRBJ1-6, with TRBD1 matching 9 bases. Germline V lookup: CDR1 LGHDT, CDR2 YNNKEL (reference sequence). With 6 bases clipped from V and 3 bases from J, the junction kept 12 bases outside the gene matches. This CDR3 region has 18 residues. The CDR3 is CASRDAGQGGDYNSPLHF. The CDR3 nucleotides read TGTGCCAGCAGGGACGCGGGACAGGGAGGGGACTATAATTCACCCCTCCACTTT.

The CDR3 reads CAWSRDRGESGANVLTF. Here the CDR3 DNA reads TGTGCCTGGAGTAGGGACAGGGGGGAATCTGGGGCCAACGTCCTGACTTTC. J is TRBJ2-6 and V is TRBV30; 11 bases line up with TRBD1. V shed 2 bases, J shed 1 base, and the junction held 4 bases outside the gene matches. Germline-derived CDR1 and CDR2 are GTSNPN and SVGIG (reference sequence). The CDR3 loop spans 17 amino acids.

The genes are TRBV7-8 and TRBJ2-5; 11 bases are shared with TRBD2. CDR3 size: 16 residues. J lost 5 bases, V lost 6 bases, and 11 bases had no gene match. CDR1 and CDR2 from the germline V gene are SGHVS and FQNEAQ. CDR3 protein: CASSSTSGGLGETQYF. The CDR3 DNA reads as TGTGCCAGCAGTTCCACTAGCGGGGGACTGGGTGAGACCCAGTACTTC.

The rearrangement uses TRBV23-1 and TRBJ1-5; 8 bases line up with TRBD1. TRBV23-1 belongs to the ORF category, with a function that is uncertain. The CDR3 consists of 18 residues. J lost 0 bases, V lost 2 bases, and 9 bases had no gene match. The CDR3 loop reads CASSQNDRDRHSNQPQHF. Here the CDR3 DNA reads TGCGCCAGCAGTCAAAACGACCGGGACAGGCATAGCAATCAGCCCCAGCATTTT.

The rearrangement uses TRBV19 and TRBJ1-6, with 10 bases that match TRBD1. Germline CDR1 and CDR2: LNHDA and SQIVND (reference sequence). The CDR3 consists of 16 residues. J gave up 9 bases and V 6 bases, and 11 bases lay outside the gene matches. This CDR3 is CASSPFGQGEGSPLHF. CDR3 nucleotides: TGTGCCAGTAGCCCTTTTGGACAGGGGGAAGGTTCACCCCTCCACTTT.

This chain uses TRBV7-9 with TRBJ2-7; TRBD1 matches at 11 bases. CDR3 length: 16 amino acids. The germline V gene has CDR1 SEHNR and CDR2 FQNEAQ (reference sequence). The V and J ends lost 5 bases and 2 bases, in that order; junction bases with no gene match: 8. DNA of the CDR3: TGTGCCAGCAGCGGCGGATGGGGACAGGGGGCCTACGAGCAGTACTTC. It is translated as CASSGGWGQGAYEQYF.

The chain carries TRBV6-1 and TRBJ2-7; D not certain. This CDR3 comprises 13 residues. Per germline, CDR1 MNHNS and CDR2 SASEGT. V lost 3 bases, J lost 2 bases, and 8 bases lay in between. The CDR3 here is CASSENSAYEQYF. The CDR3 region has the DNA TGTGCCAGCAGTGAGAACAGTGCCTACGAGCAGTACTTC.

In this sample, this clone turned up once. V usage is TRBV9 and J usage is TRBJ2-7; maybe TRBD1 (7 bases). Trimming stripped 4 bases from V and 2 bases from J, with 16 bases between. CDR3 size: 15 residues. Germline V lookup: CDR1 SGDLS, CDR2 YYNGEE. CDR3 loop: CASSPLTGTPYEQYF. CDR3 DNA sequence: TGTGCCAGCAGCCCGTTGACAGGGACTCCCTACGAGCAGTACTTC.

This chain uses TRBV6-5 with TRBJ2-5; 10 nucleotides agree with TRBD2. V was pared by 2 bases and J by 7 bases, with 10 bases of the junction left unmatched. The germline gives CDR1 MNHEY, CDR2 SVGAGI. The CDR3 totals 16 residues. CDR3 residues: CASSYIGLAAKRTQYF. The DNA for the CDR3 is TGTGCCAGCAGTTACATCGGACTAGCGGCCAAGAGGACCCAGTACTTC.

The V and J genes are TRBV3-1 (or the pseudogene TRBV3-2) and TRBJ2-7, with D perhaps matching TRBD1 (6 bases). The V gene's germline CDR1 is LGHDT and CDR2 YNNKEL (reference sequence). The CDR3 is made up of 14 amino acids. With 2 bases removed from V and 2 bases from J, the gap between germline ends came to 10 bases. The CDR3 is CASSQNAGAYEQYF. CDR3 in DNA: TGTGCCAGCAGCCAAAATGCAGGGGCCTACGAGCAGTACTTC.